This is a list of T cell receptor beta chains from one sample in a study of blood T cell repertoires in COVID-19. The method was immunoSEQ multiplex PCR; TCRdb's version includes in-frame clones alone and lacks a portion of them. The sample lists a few hundred thousand clones, around 90% occurring once. The sequencing sample was made of peripheral blood. Receptor source: a middle-aged man with acute or convalescent COVID-19. CDR3s include the opening cysteine and the closing phenylalanine or tryptophan. D genes are given only for firm matches. Expanded clones get a size class; other rows say once, few or many, or leave the size out.

v_gene	d_gene	abundance	j_gene	CDR3nt	CDR3aa
TRBV9	-	-	TRBJ1-5	TGTGCCAGCAGCGTAGATGGACAGTCCAATCAGCCCCAGCATTTT	CASSVDGQSNQPQHF
TRBV27	-	-	TRBJ1-2	TGTGCCAGCAGTTTCGGCAGGGCAAACTATGGCTACACCTTC	CASSFGRANYGYTF
TRBV19	TRBD1	-	TRBJ1-4	TGTGCCAGTAGCGGGGACAGAGGAGGAAATGAAAAACTGTTTTTT	CASSGDRGGNEKLFF
TRBV30	TRBD2	-	TRBJ2-1	TGTGCCAGGGGCGGGAGGGCCTACAATGAGCAGTTCTTC	CARGGRAYNEQFF
TRBV7-7	TRBD1	-	TRBJ2-2	TGTGCTAGCAGCTTAGAGGGGGCCATGAACACCGGGGAGCTGTTTTTT	CASSLEGAMNTGELFF
TRBV29-1	-	-	TRBJ1-5	TGCAGCGTAACGACAGGTTATGGTCGGCCCCAGCATTTT	CSVTTGYGRPQHF
TRBV27	TRBD1	-	TRBJ1-2	TGTGCCAGCAGTTTAACTGGGACAGGCTATGGCTACACCTTC	CASSLTGTGYGYTF
TRBV24-1	TRBD1	-	TRBJ2-5	TGTGCCACCAGTGATTCGAAGCTGCTGGACAGGGGGATGCAAGAGACCCAGTACTTC	CATSDSKLLDRGMQETQYF
TRBV5-6	-	-	TRBJ1-2	TGTGCCAGCAGCCCGGGGACTCCGACTGGCTACACCTTC	CASSPGTPTGYTF
TRBV6-1	-	-	TRBJ2-7	TGTGCCAGCAGTGAAGGAACCGGAGACGCTCCCTACGAGCAGTACTTC	CASSEGTGDAPYEQYF
TRBV5-1	-	once	TRBJ2-2	TGCGCCAGCAGCTCGACAGGCGCGAACACCGGGGAGCTGTTTTTT	CASSSTGANTGELFF
TRBV29-1	TRBD2	-	TRBJ2-7	TGCAGCGTTGATGCCGGGACTAGCGGGAGTTCCTACGAGCAGTACTTC	CSVDAGTSGSSYEQYF
TRBV27	TRBD1	-	TRBJ2-7	TGTGCCAGCAGTTTCTCCGCGGGGACAGGGAATCCCTACGAGCAGTACTTC	CASSFSAGTGNPYEQYF
TRBV7-9	-	-	TRBJ1-6	TGTGCCAGCAGCTTGAGCTCTTACTCCTATAATTCACCCCTCCACTTT	CASSLSSYSYNSPLHF
TRBV6-4	-	-	TRBJ1-2	TGTGCCAGCAGACAGGGATCTGGGGCCCCTCACTATGGCTACACCTTC	CASRQGSGAPHYGYTF
TRBV4-3	TRBD2	few	TRBJ2-3	TGCGCCAGCAGCCAAGATTTGCTAGGAGCGGGGCGTACTAGCACAGATACGCAGTATTTT	CASSQDLLGAGRTSTDTQYF
TRBV11-2	-	-	TRBJ1-3	TGTGCCAGCAGCTTAGTTGGGACTCGCTCTGGAAACACCATATATTTT	CASSLVGTRSGNTIYF
TRBV11-2	-	once	TRBJ2-3	TGTGCCAGCAGCTCAGTCGGGCGGGACACAGATACGCAGTATTTT	CASSSVGRDTDTQYF
TRBV5-4	TRBD1	-	TRBJ1-1	TGTGCCAGCAGCTTGACAGGGGCGGGCACTGAAGCTTTCTTT	CASSLTGAGTEAFF
TRBV6-1	-	-	TRBJ2-7	TGTGCCAGCAGTCGCATTCTAAGCGAGCAGTACTTC	CASSRILSEQYF
TRBV10-2	-	-	TRBJ1-1	TGCGCCAGCAGCGAACAGGTCGTAGCTTTCTTT	CASSEQVVAFF